Each of the 26 T cell receptor beta chains below was sequenced from the same sample in a study of post-analysis software for immune sequencing data. Findings and caveats of the study: There were five TRBV segments more frequent in patients than controls, and TRBV5-6, TRBV5-1 and TRBV20-1 were among them.

Researchers reported that TCR beta cDNA libraries carried unique molecular identifiers. MiXCR, applied by TCRdb to the PCR reads, yields one record per CDR3 protein. The sample lists hundreds of thousands of distinct CDR3 sequences; around 40% were seen once. Antigens of these TCRs are unknown. Material: blood. The receptors derive from a girl aged 5 to 17 with multiple sclerosis.

In its sample, this clonotype was seen a few times. The V and J genes are TRBV4-1 and TRBJ2-7, with D perhaps TRBD1 or TRBD2 (6 bases each). The assigned J gene may be wrong: the sequence end matches TRBJ2-5 better. CDR3 size: 15 residues. Germline V gene sequence: CDR1 MGHRA, CDR2 YSYEKL. DNA for the CDR3: TGCGCCAGCAGCCACCCATATGGGGGGCGGGAGACCCAGTACTTC. It specifies CASSHPYGGRETQYF.

This clonotype was detected once. This chain connects TRBV11-2 to TRBJ2-1; no firm D call. This CDR3 comprises 14 residues. From germline, CDR1 is SGHAT and CDR2 FQNNGV. V lost 1 base and J 9 bases, leaving 13 bases between the germline ends. The CDR3 DNA follows: TGTGCCAGCAGCTTAGGGGAAATTAGTTTTGAGCAGTTCTTC. It codes for CASSLGEISFEQFF.

This clonotype was detected many times. The CDR3 region has the DNA TGTGCCATCGGGACAGGGGGCGGCTACACCTTC. It codes for CAIGTGGGYTF. The rearrangement uses TRBV10-3 and TRBJ1-2; the match to TRBD1 covers 12 bases. The germline V gene has CDR1 ENHRY and CDR2 SYGVKD. Losses at the gene ends were 8 bases for V and 8 bases for J; bases not matched to a gene: 0. The CDR3 consists of 11 residues.

There are many counts of this clonotype. This chain uses TRBV18 with TRBJ2-5, with D possibly TRBD2 on 6 matching bases. This CDR3 is built from 14 residues. V lost 0 bases to trimming and J lost 6 bases, with 11 bases between them. In germline, CDR1 is KGHSH, CDR2 LQKENI. This CDR3 is CASSPPAGRKTQYF. Here the CDR3 DNA reads TGTGCCAGCTCACCACCTGCAGGGAGGAAGACCCAGTACTTC. The full variable domain, completed using reference TRBV18 and TRBJ2-5, is NAGVMQNPRHLVRRRGQEARLRCSPMKGHSHVYWYRQLPEEGLKFMVYLQKENIIDESGMPKERFSAEFPKEGPSILRIQQVVRGDSAAYFCASSPPAGRKTQYFGPGTRLLVL.

This clonotype has a handful of counts. This chain joins TRBV12-3 or TRBV12-4 and TRBJ2-1; no firm D call. The CDR3 length is 14 residues. With 5 bases removed from V and 0 bases from J, the gap between germline ends came to 8 bases. CDR3 sequence reads: CASSVRYSYNEQFF. The CDR3 bases are TGTGCCAGCAGTGTAAGATACTCCTACAATGAGCAGTTCTTC.

The genes are TRBV5-6 and TRBJ2-7, with 10 bases matching TRBD1. The CDR3 covers 12 residues. Germline values: CDR1 SGHDT, CDR2 YYEEEE. Unmatched junction bases numbered 2, after V lost 3 bases and J lost 8 bases. The CDR3 nucleotides are TGTGCCAGCAGCTGGGACAGGGGCAAGCAGTACTTC. Translation: CASSWDRGKQYF.

Only a few counts were recorded for this clonotype. This chain links TRBV24-1 with TRBJ2-5; 10 positions agree with TRBD2. TRBJ2-7 explains the end of the DNA better; the J call may be wrong. This CDR3 has 13 residues. Germline values: CDR1 KGHDR, CDR2 SFDVKD. CDR3 DNA sequence: TGTGCCACCAGTGGGGCTAGCGGGAGCGAGCAGTACTTC. Amino acids: CATSGASGSEQYF.

The V call is TRBV6-6, the J call TRBJ1-6; TRBD1 matches at 8 bases. The CDR3 has 15 amino acids. V lost 2 bases, J lost 8 bases, and 5 bases stayed unmatched. From germline, CDR1 is MNHNY and CDR2 SVGAGI (reference sequence). This CDR3 is CASSYRTGSDSPLHF. CDR3 nucleotides: TGTGCCAGCAGTTACCGGACAGGGAGCGATTCACCCCTCCACTTT.

The chain uses TRBV6-5 and TRBJ2-1; D remains unclear. This CDR3 spans 15 amino acids. V was pared by 4 bases and J by 4 bases, with 14 bases between. Germline V CDR1 and CDR2: MNHEY, SVGAGI. DNA for the CDR3: TGTGCCAGCAGTTTAGATGGGCTTCCTTACAATGAGCAGTTCTTC. Its protein product is CASSLDGLPYNEQFF.

This rearrangement joins TRBV29-1 to TRBJ2-6; D uncertain. The CDR3 runs to 14 residues. Germline V CDR1 and CDR2: SQVTM, ANQGSEA. V lost 6 bases, J lost 1 base, and 10 bases lay in between. DNA of the CDR3: TGCAGCGTGACGGTAGGATCTGGGGCCAACGTCCTGACTTTC. Translating gives CSVTVGSGANVLTF.

The genes are TRBV7-2 and TRBJ1-4, with 7 positions matching TRBD1. Germline CDR1 reads SGHTA; CDR2 reads FQGNSA. The CDR3 spans 14 residues. J gave up 13 bases and V 0 bases, and 8 bases lay outside the gene matches. This chain's CDR3 is CASSLAPGQARLFF. The CDR3 nucleotides read TGTGCCAGCAGCTTAGCCCCAGGACAGGCGAGACTGTTTTTT.

At least ten counts were recorded for this clonotype. The chain uses TRBV5-1 and TRBJ2-5, with TRBD1 matching 8 bases. The CDR3 contains 14 residues. Per germline, CDR1 SGHRS and CDR2 YFSETQ. V gave up 4 bases and J gave up 5 bases; unmatched junction bases: 7. Here the CDR3 DNA reads TGCGCCAGCAGCCAGACAGGGGCTGGGGAGACCCAGTACTTC. Translating it yields CASSQTGAGETQYF.

This clonotype was recorded at least ten times. The rearrangement uses TRBV9 and TRBJ1-4, with D possibly TRBD1 on 5 matching bases. CDR3 length: 15 residues. Germline-derived CDR1 and CDR2 are SGDLS and YYNGEE. Trimming removed 3 bases at V and 7 bases at J, with 16 bases between. CDR3 bases: TGTGCCAGCAGCGCCCACAGGAGCGACAGTGAAAAACTGTTTTTT. It is translated as CASSAHRSDSEKLFF.

Concerning this clonotype itself: One end of the junction fails to match germline, which may point to a read error. The chain employs TRBV29-1 and TRBJ2-1, with TRBD2 identical over 10 bases. Germline CDR1 is SQVTM and CDR2 is ANQGSEA. The CDR3 extends over 14 amino acids. The CDR3 DNA follows: TGCAGCGCTGAACGGACTAGCGGTCGGGGGGAGCAGTTCTTC. Translation: CSAERTSGRGEQFF.

The chain combines TRBV12-3 or TRBV12-4 with TRBJ2-1; D might be TRBD2 (6 bases). CDR3 length: 13 amino acids. Trimming left V 5 bases short and J 4 bases short, with 9 bases between. CDR3 amino acids: CASSAGRYNEQFF. In DNA, the CDR3 is TGTGCCAGCAGTGCCGGGAGATACAATGAGCAGTTCTTC.

The chain uses TRBV24-1 and TRBJ2-2; D unclear. V lost 7 bases, J lost 2 bases, and 13 bases lay in between. CDR3 length: 15 amino acids. Germline assignment: CDR1 KGHDR and CDR2 SFDVKD. CDR3 coding DNA: TGTGCCACCAGAGCCTCGACTTCTAACACCGGGGAGCTGTTTTTT. Encoded protein: CATRASTSNTGELFF.

This clonotype was counted between two and nine times. The V gene is TRBV20-1, the J gene TRBJ2-3; D unresolved. Germline V CDR1 and CDR2: DFQATT, SNEGSKA (reference sequence). CDR3 length: 16 amino acids. With 0 bases removed from V and 2 bases from J, the gap between germline ends came to 15 bases. DNA for the CDR3: TGCAGTGCTAGAGATTGGCCAGGAGCTGACACAGATACGCAGTATTTT. Its translation is CSARDWPGADTDTQYF.

The chain is built from TRBV7-9 and TRBJ2-3, with 7 bases that match TRBD1. V gave up 8 bases and J gave up 3 bases; unmatched junction bases: 8. This CDR3 is 14 amino acids long. Germline V gene lookup returns CDR1 SEHNR and CDR2 FQNEAQ (reference sequence). CDR3 bases: TGTGCCAGCGACCGTCGACAGGGAACAGATACGCAGTATTTT. Translation: CASDRRQGTDTQYF.

This clonotype was recorded a few times. The J gene is TRBJ2-4, the V gene TRBV29-1; 8 bases are shared with TRBD2. V lost 6 bases and J lost 5; bases outside the gene matches: 6. The CDR3 is 13 residues long. Germline CDR1 and CDR2: SQVTM and ANQGSEA. The CDR3 DNA reads as TGCAGCGTCACCGGGACTAGGGAAAACATTCAGTACTTC. It codes for CSVTGTRENIQYF.

This clonotype was detected only once. The J gene is TRBJ1-2, the V gene TRBV5-1, with D maybe TRBD1 (6 bases). Deletions cut 5 bases from V and 7 bases from J, with 18 bases between. Germline V gene lookup returns CDR1 SGHRS and CDR2 YFSETQ. This CDR3 is built from 14 residues. The CDR3 nucleotides are TGCGCCAGCAGTTCGCAGGGGTCCCTATTTGGCTACACCTTC. It encodes CASSSQGSLFGYTF.

The chain couples TRBV20-1 to TRBJ2-1; the D gene is possibly TRBD1 (6 bases). The CDR3 is 14 residues long. CDR1 and CDR2 (germline): DFQATT, SNEGSKA (reference sequence). V was trimmed by 5 bases and J by 5 bases, leaving 16 bases between them. The CDR3 spells CSAVTGLNDNEQFF. CDR3 bases: TGCAGTGCTGTCACAGGGCTTAACGACAATGAGCAGTTCTTC.

The rearrangement links TRBV28 to TRBJ2-5; TRBD2 agrees at 7 bases. The DNA end favors TRBJ2-7, so the J call may be wrong. The CDR3 extends over 14 amino acids. Germline CDR1 and CDR2: MDHEN and SYDVKM. CDR3 DNA: TGTGCCAGCAGTTGGGAGCGGGGCGGCCACGAGCAGTACTTC. Translated, it gives CASSWERGGHEQYF.

CDR3 coding DNA: TGTGCCAGCAGAACCCGACAGGGCCAAGAGACCCAGTACTTC. Translated, it gives CASRTRQGQETQYF. This chain joins TRBV2 and TRBJ2-5, with TRBD1 matching over 7 bases. Germline V gives CDR1 SNHLY, CDR2 FYNNEI. Trimming removed 6 bases from V and 1 base from J; junction bases left unmatched: 5. The CDR3 totals 14 residues.

In the case of this clonotype: One end of the junction varies from germline; a read error may be responsible. The rearrangement uses TRBV12-3 or TRBV12-4 and TRBJ2-3; 9 positions agree with TRBD2. The CDR3 has 21 residues. CDR3 in DNA: TGTGCCAGCAGTTCCCCAGGGGTGGTAGCGGGAGCACGGTACCGCACAGATACGAAGTATTTT. It encodes CASSSPGVVAGARYRTDTKYF.

The rearrangement uses TRBV2 and TRBJ2-1, with D perhaps TRBD2 (6 bases). From germline, CDR1 is SNHLY and CDR2 FYNNEI. The germline V and J ends were trimmed by 6 bases and 9 bases, with 12 bases remaining between them. The CDR3 consists of 12 residues. Here the CDR3 DNA reads TGTGCCAGCAGAGGGGACTTCGTTGAGCAGTTCTTC. This codes for CASRGDFVEQFF. Complete variable domain (other parts from reference TRBV2 and TRBJ2-1): EPEVTQTPSHQVTQMGQEVILRCVPISNHLYFYWYRQILGQKVEFLVSFYNNEISEKSEIFDDQFSVERPDGSNFTLKIRSTKLEDSAMYFCASRGDFVEQFFGPGTRLTVL.

The genes are TRBV20-1 and TRBJ2-4, with D possibly called TRBD1 or TRBD2 (5 bases each). The tail of the sequence fits TRBJ2-5 better, so the J call may be wrong. The CDR3 has 13 residues. Per germline, CDR1 DFQATT and CDR2 SNEGSKA (reference sequence). Here the CDR3 DNA reads TGCAGTGCTCGTCGGGACCCCCAAGAGACCCAGTACTTC. Translated: CSARRDPQETQYF.